A single T cell receptor (beta chain) is shown here with its context. This specimen belongs to a study of blood T cell repertoires in COVID-19. V was pared by 6 bases and J by 4 bases, with 18 bases between. The CDR3 is made up of 15 amino acids. From germline, CDR1 is MNHEY and CDR2 SVGAGI. TCRdb keeps only in-frame clones here, not all; method: immunoSEQ multiplex PCR. The sample yields around 84,000 clones, about 73% seen once. This clonotype originated in a man in his forties or fifties with active or convalescent COVID-19. The chain joins TRBV6-5 to TRBJ1-1; D possibly corresponds to TRBD1 (6 bases). Sequenced material: peripheral blood. This CDR3 is CASSLQGSRTTEAFF. The CDR3 coding sequence is TGTGCCAGCAGCCTACAGGGTTCCAGGACCACTGAAGCTTTCTTT.